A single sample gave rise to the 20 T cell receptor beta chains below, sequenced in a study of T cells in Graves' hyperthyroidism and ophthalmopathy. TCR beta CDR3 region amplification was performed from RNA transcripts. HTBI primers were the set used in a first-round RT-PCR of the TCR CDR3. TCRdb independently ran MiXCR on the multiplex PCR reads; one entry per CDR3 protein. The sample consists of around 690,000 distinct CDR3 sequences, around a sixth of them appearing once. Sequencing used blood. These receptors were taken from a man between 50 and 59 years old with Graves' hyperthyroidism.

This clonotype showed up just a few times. CDR3 DNA sequence: TGTGCCAGCAGCTTAACAATAGCGGGGATCAATGAGCAGTTCTTC. It yields the protein CASSLTIAGINEQFF. The chain links TRBV7-3 to TRBJ2-1; 8 bases map to TRBD2. CDR1 is SGHTA and CDR2 is FQGTGA in the germline V gene. The V gene end was trimmed by 0 bases and the J gene end by 6 bases; junction bases not matched to a gene: 4. The CDR3 length is 15 residues.

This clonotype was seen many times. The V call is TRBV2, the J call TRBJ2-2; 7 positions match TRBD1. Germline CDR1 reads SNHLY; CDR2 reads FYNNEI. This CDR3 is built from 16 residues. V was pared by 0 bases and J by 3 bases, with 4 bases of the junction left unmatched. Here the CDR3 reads CASSEARQGDTGELFF. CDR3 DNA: TGTGCCAGCAGTGAAGCCCGACAGGGAGACACCGGGGAGCTGTTTTTT.

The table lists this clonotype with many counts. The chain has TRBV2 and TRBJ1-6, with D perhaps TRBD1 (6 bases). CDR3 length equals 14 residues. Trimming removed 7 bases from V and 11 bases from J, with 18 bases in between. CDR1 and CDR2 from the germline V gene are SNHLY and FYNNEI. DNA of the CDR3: TGTGCCAGCATGGACCGGGACATCAAGACACCCCTCCACTTT. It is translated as CASMDRDIKTPLHF.

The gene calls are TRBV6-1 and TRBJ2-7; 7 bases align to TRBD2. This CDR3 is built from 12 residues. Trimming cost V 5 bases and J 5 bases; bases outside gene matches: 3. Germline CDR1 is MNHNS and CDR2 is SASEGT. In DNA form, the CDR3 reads TGTGCCAGCAGTCTACTAGCGCACGAGCAGTACTTC. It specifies CASSLLAHEQYF.

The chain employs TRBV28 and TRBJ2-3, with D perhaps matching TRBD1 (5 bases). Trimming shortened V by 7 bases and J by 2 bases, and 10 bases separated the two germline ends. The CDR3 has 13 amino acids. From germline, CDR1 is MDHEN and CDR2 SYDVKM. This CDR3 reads CASTRELTDTQYF. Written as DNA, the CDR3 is TGTGCCAGCACCAGGGAACTCACAGATACGCAGTATTTT.

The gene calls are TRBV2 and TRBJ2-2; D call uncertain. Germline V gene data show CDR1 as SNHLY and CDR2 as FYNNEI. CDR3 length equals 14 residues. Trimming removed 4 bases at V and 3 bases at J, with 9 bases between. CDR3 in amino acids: CASSASVDTGELFF. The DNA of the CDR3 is TGTGCCAGCAGTGCGTCAGTTGACACCGGGGAGCTGTTTTTT. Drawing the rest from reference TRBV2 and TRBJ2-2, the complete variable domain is EPEVTQTPSHQVTQMGQEVILRCVPISNHLYFYWYRQILGQKVEFLVSFYNNEISEKSEIFDDQFSVERPDGSNFTLKIRSTKLEDSAMYFCASSASVDTGELFFGEGSRLTVL.

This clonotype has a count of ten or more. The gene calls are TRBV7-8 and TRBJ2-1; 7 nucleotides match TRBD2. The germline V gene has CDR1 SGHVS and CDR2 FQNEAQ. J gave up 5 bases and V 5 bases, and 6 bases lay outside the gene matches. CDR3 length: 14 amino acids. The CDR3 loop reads CASSASGKDNEQFF. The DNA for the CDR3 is TGTGCCAGCAGCGCCAGCGGGAAGGACAATGAGCAGTTCTTC.

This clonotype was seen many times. The CDR3 loop reads CASSTGLTTEAFF. In nucleotides, the CDR3 is TGTGCCAGCAGCACGGGCCTTACCACTGAAGCTTTCTTT. This sequence joins TRBV3-1 and TRBJ1-1; D is undetermined. Germline CDR1 is LGHDT and CDR2 is YNNKEL (reference sequence). V was trimmed by 5 bases and J by 4 bases, leaving 11 bases between them. CDR3 length: 13 residues.

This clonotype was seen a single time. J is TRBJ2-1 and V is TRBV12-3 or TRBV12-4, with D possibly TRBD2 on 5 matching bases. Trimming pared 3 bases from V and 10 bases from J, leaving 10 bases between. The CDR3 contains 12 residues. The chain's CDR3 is CASSLASTEQFF. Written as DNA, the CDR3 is TGTGCCAGCAGTTTGGCTAGCACCGAGCAGTTCTTC.

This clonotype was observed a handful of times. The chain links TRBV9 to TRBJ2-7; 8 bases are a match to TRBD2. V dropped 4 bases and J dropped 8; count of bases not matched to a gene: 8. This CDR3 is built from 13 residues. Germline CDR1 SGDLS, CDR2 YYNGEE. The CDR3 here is CASSPGGGQKQYF. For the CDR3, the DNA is TGTGCCAGCAGCCCCGGGGGGGGGCAGAAGCAGTACTTC.

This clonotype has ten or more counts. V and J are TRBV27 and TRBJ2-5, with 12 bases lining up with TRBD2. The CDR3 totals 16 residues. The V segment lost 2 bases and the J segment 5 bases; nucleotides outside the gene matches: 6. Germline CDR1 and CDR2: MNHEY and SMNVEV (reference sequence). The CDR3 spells CASSLRLAGDSETQYF. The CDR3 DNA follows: TGTGCCAGCAGTTTAAGACTAGCGGGAGATTCGGAGACCCAGTACTTC.

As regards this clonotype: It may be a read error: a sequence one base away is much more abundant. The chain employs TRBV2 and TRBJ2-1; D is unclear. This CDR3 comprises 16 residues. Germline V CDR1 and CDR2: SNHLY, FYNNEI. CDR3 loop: CASSEGPSSSYNQQFF. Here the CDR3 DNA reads TGTGCCAGCAGTGAAGGACCAAGTAGCTCCTACAATCAGCAGTTCTTC.

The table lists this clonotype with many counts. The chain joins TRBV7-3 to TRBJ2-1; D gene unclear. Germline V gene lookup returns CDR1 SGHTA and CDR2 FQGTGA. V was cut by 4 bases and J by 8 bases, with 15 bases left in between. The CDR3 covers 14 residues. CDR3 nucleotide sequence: TGTGCCAGCAGCTCCCGGTCAGGCGGCGATGAGCAGTTCTTC. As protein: CASSSRSGGDEQFF.

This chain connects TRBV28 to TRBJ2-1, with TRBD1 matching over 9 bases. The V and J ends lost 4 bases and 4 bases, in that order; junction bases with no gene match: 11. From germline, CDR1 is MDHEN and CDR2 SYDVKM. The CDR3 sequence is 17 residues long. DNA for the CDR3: TGTGCCAGCAGTTCCCTTGGGGGAGGGACAGGGTACAATGAGCAGTTCTTC. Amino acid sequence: CASSSLGGGTGYNEQFF.

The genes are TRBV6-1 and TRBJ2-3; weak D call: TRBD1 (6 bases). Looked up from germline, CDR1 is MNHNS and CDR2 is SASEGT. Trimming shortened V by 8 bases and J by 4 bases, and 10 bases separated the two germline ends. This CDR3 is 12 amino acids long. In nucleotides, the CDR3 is TGTGCCAGCCACCAGGGGTCAGATACGCAGTATTTT. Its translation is CASHQGSDTQYF.

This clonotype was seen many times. CDR3 DNA: TGCAGTGCTAGAGCGGCCTACCGGGACAGGGGGTTAGGGTCTTACACCGGGGAGCTGTTTTTT. This gives the protein CSARAAYRDRGLGSYTGELFF. The rearrangement links TRBV20-1 to TRBJ2-2; 11 bases are a match to TRBD1. V trimming: 1 base; J trimming: 3 bases; junction bases outside the gene matches: 19. CDR1 is DFQATT and CDR2 is SNEGSKA in the germline V gene (reference sequence). CDR3 length equals 21 residues.

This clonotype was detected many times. The CDR3 loop reads CASSFGWAGPNEKLFF. The DNA for the CDR3 is TGTGCCAGCAGTTTTGGGTGGGCGGGTCCTAATGAAAAACTGTTTTTT. The chain uses TRBV28 and TRBJ1-4; D is uncertain. Trimming cost V 3 bases and J 3 bases, with 14 bases left between them. Per germline, CDR1 MDHEN and CDR2 SYDVKM. This CDR3 comprises 16 residues. Supplemented by reference TRBV28 and TRBJ1-4, the full variable domain reads DVKVTQSSRYLVKRTGEKVFLECVQDMDHENMFWYRQDPGLGLRLIYFSYDVKMKEKGDIPEGYSVSREKKERFSLILESASTNQTSMYLCASSFGWAGPNEKLFFGSGTQLSVL.

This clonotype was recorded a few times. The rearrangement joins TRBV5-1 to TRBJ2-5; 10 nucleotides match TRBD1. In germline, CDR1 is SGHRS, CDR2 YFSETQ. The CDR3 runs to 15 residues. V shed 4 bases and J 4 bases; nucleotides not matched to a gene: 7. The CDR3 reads CASSQDRGKSETQYF. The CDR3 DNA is TGCGCCAGCAGCCAGGACAGGGGGAAGTCAGAGACCCAGTACTTC.

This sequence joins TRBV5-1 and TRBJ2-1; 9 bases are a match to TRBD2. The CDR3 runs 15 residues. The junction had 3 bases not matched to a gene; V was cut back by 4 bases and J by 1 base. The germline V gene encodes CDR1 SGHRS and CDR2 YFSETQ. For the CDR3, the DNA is TGCGCCAGCAGCGTAGCGGGAGAATCCTACAATGAGCAGTTCTTC. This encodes CASSVAGESYNEQFF.

The CDR3 region has the DNA TGTGCCAGCTCACCATTTAAAGTGGGCACAGATACGCAGTATTTT. This encodes CASSPFKVGTDTQYF. This chain links TRBV18 with TRBJ2-3; D call uncertain. The CDR3 loop spans 15 amino acids. Trimming took 2 bases from V and 1 from J, leaving 10 bases between them. Germline V CDR1 and CDR2: KGHSH, LQKENI.